The 11 T cell receptor beta chains below come from one sample, sequenced in a study of T cells in localized non-small cell lung cancer. TCRdb's copy holds only in-frame clones and misses some; the assay was immunoSEQ multiplex PCR. The table has fewer than 25,000 clones, around 90% seen once. Specimen: peripheral blood, collected before any cancer treatment. The receptors originated from a male donor older than 55 with stage I squamous cell lung carcinoma.

The chain recombines TRBV7-2 with TRBJ1-2; the match to TRBD1 covers 7 bases. The CDR3 is 15 residues long. V gave up 3 bases and J gave up 0 bases; unmatched junction bases: 4. From germline, CDR1 is SGHTA and CDR2 FQGNSA. For the CDR3, the DNA is TGTGCCAGCAGCTTCGGGACAGACTCTAACTATGGCTACACCTTC. The encoded protein is CASSFGTDSNYGYTF.

The V call is TRBV28, the J call TRBJ1-4; D call uncertain. Germline V gene sequence: CDR1 MDHEN, CDR2 SYDVKM. The ends were cut back, 8 bases at V and 3 bases at J, with 16 bases in the middle. The CDR3 is 15 amino acids. Written as DNA, the CDR3 is TGTGCCAGCCTTCTTTCAGGCCATTCTAATGAAAAACTGTTTTTT. Translation: CASLLSGHSNEKLFF.

This clone was counted once. The J gene is TRBJ2-7, the V gene TRBV4-1, with 7 nucleotides matching TRBD1. From germline, CDR1 is MGHRA and CDR2 YSYEKL. Trimming at V came to 0 bases and at J to 2 bases, leaving 1 base not matched to a gene. The CDR3 contains 14 residues. This CDR3 reads CASSQEQGPYEQYF. As DNA, the CDR3 is TGCGCCAGCAGCCAAGAACAGGGGCCCTACGAGCAGTACTTC.

The chain recombines TRBV7-8 with TRBJ1-1; 8 bases match TRBD1. The germline V gene encodes CDR1 SGHVS and CDR2 FQNEAQ. The CDR3 is 15 residues long. V lost 5 bases and J lost 1; bases outside the gene matches: 6. The chain's CDR3 is CASSTWDRKNTEAFF. CDR3 nucleotides: TGTGCCAGCAGCACCTGGGACAGGAAGAACACTGAAGCTTTCTTT.

This chain connects TRBV7-3 to TRBJ1-6; D is unclear. V gave up 1 base and J gave up 4 bases, with 11 bases separating them. The CDR3 extends over 16 amino acids. The germline V gene encodes CDR1 SGHTA and CDR2 FQGTGA. The CDR3 DNA reads TGTGCCAGCAGCTTAAGGGCCACGGCGTATAATTCACCCCTCCACTTT. Protein product: CASSLRATAYNSPLHF.

V and J are TRBV10-3 and TRBJ1-5, with 9 bases lining up with TRBD1. The V segment lost 8 bases and the J segment 6 bases; nucleotides outside the gene matches: 8. The CDR3 has 14 residues. Germline CDR1 ENHRY, CDR2 SYGVKD. CDR3 protein: CAIAGQGQGQPQHF. The CDR3 bases are TGTGCCATCGCAGGACAGGGGCAAGGTCAGCCCCAGCATTTT.

The chain links TRBV6-5 to TRBJ1-1; D gene ambiguous. The CDR3 contains 13 residues. Trimming left V 0 bases short and J 7 bases short, with 9 bases between. Per germline, CDR1 MNHEY and CDR2 SVGAGI. The CDR3 region has the DNA TGTGCCAGCAGTTACTCTTCGGGCAGTGAAGCTTTCTTT. This codes for CASSYSSGSEAFF.

This clone showed up just a few times. The J gene is TRBJ1-2, the V gene TRBV5-1; D possibly corresponds to TRBD1 (5 bases). V was clipped by 0 bases and J by 6 bases, with 9 bases between them. The germline V gene encodes CDR1 SGHRS and CDR2 YFSETQ. The CDR3 runs 13 residues. In DNA, the CDR3 is TGCGCCAGCAGCTTGGGGGGGAAGGATGGCTACACCTTC. It encodes CASSLGGKDGYTF.

The chain uses TRBV2 and TRBJ1-2, with D possibly TRBD1 on 5 matching bases. Trimming took 4 bases from V and 2 from J, leaving 11 bases between them. The CDR3 sequence is 14 residues long. Germline CDR1 SNHLY, CDR2 FYNNEI. The CDR3 DNA is TGTGCCAGCAGTGCTCAGGGTCGGAACTATGGCTACACCTTC. It yields the protein CASSAQGRNYGYTF.

The rearrangement uses TRBV6-5 and TRBJ1-2; D not certain. CDR3 length: 14 residues. The V gene lost 6 bases and the J gene lost 4 bases, with 15 bases spanning the gap. In germline, CDR1 is MNHEY, CDR2 SVGAGI. CDR3 DNA: TGTGCCAGCAGGGCATCCGGGGAGATCTATGGCTACACCTTC. It encodes CASRASGEIYGYTF.

The rearrangement links TRBV30 to TRBJ1-1; D remains ambiguous. CDR3 size: 13 residues. V was cut by 4 bases and J by 1 base, with 10 bases left in between. CDR1 and CDR2 from the germline V gene are GTSNPN and SVGIG (reference sequence). CDR3 in DNA: TGTGCCTGGACTCGGAAGAAGAACACTGAAGCTTTCTTT. Residues: CAWTRKKNTEAFF.